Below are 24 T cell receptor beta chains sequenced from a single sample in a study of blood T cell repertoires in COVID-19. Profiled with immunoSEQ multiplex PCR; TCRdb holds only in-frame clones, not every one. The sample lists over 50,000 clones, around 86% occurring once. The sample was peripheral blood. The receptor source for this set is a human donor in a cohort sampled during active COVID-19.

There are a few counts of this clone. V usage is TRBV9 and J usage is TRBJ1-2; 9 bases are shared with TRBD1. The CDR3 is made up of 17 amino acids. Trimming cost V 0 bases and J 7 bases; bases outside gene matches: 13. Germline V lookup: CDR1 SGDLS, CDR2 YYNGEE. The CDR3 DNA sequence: TGTGCCAGCAGCGTAGGGGGGACAGGGTACGGATCTGGTGGCTACACCTTC. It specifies CASSVGGTGYGSGGYTF.

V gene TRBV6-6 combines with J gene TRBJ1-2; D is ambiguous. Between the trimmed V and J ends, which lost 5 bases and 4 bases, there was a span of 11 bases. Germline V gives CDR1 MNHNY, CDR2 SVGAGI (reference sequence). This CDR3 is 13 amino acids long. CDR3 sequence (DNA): TGTGCCAGCAGTCCCACCCCCGGCTATGGCTACACCTTC. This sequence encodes CASSPTPGYGYTF.

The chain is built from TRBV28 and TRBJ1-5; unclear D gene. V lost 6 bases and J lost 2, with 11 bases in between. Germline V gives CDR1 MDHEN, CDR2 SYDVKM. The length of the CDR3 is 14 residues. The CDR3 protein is CASSLPVGNQPQHF. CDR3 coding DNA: TGTGCCAGCAGCCTCCCGGTGGGCAATCAGCCCCAGCATTTT.

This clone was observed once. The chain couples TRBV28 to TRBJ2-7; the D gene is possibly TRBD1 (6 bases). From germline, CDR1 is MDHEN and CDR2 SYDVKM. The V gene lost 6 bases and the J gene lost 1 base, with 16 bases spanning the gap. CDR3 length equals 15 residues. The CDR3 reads CASRNRDTGSYEQYF. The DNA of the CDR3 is TGTGCCAGCAGAAACCGGGACACGGGGTCCTACGAGCAGTACTTC.

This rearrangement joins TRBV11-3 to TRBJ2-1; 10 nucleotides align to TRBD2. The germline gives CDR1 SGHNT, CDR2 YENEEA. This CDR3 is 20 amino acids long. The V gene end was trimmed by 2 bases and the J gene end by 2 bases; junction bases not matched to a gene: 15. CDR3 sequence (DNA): TGTGCCAGCAGCTTAATCGGTGGGCTAGCGGGGGTACTCCCCTACAATGAGCAGTTCTTC. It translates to CASSLIGGLAGVLPYNEQFF.

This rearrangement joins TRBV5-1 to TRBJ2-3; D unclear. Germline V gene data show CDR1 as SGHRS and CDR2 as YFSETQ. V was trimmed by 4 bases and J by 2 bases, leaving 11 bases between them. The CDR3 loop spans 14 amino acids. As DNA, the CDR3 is TGCGCCAGCAGCCCGACGACTTACACAGATACGCAGTATTTT. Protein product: CASSPTTYTDTQYF.

The CDR3 here is CASSPGTGINEKLFF. For the CDR3, the DNA is TGTGCCAGCAGCCCGGGGACAGGGATAAATGAAAAACTGTTTTTT. The V call is TRBV7-9, the J call TRBJ1-4; 9 bases line up with TRBD1. The CDR3 totals 15 residues. With 5 bases clipped from V and 5 bases from J, the junction kept 6 bases outside the gene matches. Germline loops: CDR1 SEHNR, CDR2 FQNEAQ (reference sequence).

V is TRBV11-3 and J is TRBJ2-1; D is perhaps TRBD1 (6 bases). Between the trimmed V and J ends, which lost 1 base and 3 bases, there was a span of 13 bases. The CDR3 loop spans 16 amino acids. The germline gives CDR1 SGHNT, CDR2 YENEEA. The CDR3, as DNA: TGTGCCAGCAGCTTAGCTGCAGGGGTGGGCTACAATGAGCAGTTCTTC. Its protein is CASSLAAGVGYNEQFF.

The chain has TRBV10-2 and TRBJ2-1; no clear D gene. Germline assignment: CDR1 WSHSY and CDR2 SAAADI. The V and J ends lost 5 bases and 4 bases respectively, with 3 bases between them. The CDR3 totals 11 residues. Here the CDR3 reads CASSLYNEQFF. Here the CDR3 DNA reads TGCGCCAGCAGTCTTTACAATGAGCAGTTCTTC.

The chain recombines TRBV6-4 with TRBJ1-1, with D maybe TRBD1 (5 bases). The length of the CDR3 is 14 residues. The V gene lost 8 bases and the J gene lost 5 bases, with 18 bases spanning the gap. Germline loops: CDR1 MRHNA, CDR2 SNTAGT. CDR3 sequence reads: CASGSWGGRTEAFF. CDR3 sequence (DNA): TGTGCCAGCGGATCTTGGGGCGGGAGGACTGAAGCTTTCTTT.

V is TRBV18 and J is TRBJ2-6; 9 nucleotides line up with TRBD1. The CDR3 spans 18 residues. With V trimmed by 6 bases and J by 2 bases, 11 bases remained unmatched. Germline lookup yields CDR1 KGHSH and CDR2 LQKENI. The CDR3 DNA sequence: TGTGCCAGCTCTCGGGGACAGGGAGGGAGAGCTGGGGCCAACGTCCTGACTTTC. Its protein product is CASSRGQGGRAGANVLTF.

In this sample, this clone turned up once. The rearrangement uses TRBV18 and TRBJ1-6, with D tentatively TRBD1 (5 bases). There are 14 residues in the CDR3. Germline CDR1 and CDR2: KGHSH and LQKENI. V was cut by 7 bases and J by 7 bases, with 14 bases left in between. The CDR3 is CASLSGTSNSPLHF. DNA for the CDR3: TGTGCCAGCTTATCCGGGACTTCGAATTCACCCCTCCACTTT.

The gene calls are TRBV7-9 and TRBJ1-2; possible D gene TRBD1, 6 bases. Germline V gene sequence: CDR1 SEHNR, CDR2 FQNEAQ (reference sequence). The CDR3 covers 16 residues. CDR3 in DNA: TGTGCTTTGCTACGGCTGGGGGACAAGGGATTCTATGGCTACACCTTC. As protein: CALLRLGDKGFYGYTF.

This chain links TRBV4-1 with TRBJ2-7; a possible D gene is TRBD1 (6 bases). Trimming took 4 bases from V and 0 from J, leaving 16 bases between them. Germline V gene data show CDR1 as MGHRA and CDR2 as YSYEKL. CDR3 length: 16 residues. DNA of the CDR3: TGCGCCAGCAGCCGGATACCACAGGGAAGCTCCTACGAGCAGTACTTC. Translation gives CASSRIPQGSSYEQYF.

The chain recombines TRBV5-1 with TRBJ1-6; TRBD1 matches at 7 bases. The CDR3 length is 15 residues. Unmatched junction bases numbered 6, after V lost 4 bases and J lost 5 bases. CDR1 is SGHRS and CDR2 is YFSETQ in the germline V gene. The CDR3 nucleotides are TGCGCCAGCAGCGCTATTCAGGGGGATAATTCACCCCTCCACTTT. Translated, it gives CASSAIQGDNSPLHF.

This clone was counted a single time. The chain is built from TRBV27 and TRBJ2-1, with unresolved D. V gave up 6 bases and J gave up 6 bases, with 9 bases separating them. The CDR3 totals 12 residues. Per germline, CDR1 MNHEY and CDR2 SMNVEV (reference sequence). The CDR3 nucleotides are TGTGCCAGCAGCCCTAGAATCAATGAGCAGTTCTTC. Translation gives CASSPRINEQFF.

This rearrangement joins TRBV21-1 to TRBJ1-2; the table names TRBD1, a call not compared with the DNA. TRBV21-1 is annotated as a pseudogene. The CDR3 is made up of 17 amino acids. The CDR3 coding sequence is TGTGCCAGCAGCAGAACCGGGACAGATTCAGAGGGCTATGGCTACACCTTC. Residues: CASSRTGTDSEGYGYTF.

The CDR3 nucleotides are TGCGCCAGCAGCTTGGAACAGCAAGAGACCCAGTACTTC. This sequence encodes CASSLEQQETQYF. The chain uses TRBV5-1 and TRBJ2-5; D is unclear. The V gene lost 0 bases and the J gene lost 2 bases, with 5 bases spanning the gap. The CDR3 extends over 13 amino acids. The germline gives CDR1 SGHRS, CDR2 YFSETQ.

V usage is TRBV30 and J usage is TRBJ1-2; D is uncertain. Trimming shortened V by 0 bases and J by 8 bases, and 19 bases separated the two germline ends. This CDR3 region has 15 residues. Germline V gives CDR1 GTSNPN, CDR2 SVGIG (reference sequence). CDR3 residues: CAWSVGGWRPRGYTF. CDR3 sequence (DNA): TGTGCCTGGAGTGTAGGTGGGTGGCGGCCTCGAGGCTACACCTTC.

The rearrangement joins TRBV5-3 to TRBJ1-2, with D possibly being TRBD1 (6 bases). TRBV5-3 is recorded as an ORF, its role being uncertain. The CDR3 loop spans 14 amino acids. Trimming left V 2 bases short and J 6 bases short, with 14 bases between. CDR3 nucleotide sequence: TGTGCCAGAAGCTTTTATGGGGGCGGTCATGGCTACACCTTC. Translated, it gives CARSFYGGGHGYTF.

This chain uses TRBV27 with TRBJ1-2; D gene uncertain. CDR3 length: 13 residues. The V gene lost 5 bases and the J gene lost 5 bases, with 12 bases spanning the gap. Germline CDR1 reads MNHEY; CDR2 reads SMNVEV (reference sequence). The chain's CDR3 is CASSPTSTYGYTF. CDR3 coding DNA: TGTGCCAGCAGTCCGACGTCGACTTATGGCTACACCTTC.

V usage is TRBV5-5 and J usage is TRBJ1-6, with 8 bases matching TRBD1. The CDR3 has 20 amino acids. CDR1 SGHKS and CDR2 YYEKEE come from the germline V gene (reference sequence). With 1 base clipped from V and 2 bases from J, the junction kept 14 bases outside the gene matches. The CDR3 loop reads CASSLLGQGTRYTYNSPLHF. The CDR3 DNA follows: TGTGCCAGCAGCTTGCTCGGACAGGGTACCCGTTATACCTATAATTCACCCCTCCACTTT.

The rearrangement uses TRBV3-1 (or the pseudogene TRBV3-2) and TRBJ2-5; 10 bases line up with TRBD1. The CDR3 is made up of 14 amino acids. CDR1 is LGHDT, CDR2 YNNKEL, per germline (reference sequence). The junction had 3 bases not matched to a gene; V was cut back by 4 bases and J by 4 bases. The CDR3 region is CASSRQGARETQYF. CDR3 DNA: TGTGCCAGCAGCCGACAGGGGGCGCGAGAGACCCAGTACTTC.

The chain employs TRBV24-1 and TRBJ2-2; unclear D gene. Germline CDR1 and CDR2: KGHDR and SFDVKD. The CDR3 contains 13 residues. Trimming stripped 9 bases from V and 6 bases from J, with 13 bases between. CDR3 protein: CATARVGAGELFF. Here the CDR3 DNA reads TGTGCCACCGCTCGGGTCGGTGCCGGGGAGCTGTTTTTT.